This T cell receptor (beta chain) was found in a study of blood T cell repertoires in COVID-19. The overall study: Italy, Spain and the United States were the sources of the convalescent and acute COVID-19 samples. The analysed material was cDNA or gDNA that came from T cells, B-cell-depleted T cells, or PBMCs.

The ends lost 2 bases at V and 1 base at J; junction bases unmatched: 4. Germline V gene sequence: CDR1 SGDLS, CDR2 YYNGEE. The CDR3 is 17 amino acids. The method was immunoSEQ multiplex PCR; TCRdb's version includes in-frame clones alone and lacks a portion of them. In the table there are 150,000 to 200,000 clones, about 85% of which are singletons. This chain uses TRBV9 with TRBJ2-2, with TRBD2 identical over 11 bases. Sequencing was carried out using peripheral blood. The source is an elderly woman with acute or convalescent COVID-19. The CDR3 loop is CASSVTSGGQNTGELFF. The DNA of the CDR3 is TGTGCCAGCAGCGTCACTAGCGGGGGCCAGAACACCGGGGAGCTGTTTTTT.